These T cell receptor beta chains were read from a single sample in a study of human T cells and chemical hapten exposure. TCRdb analysed the reads with MiXCR anew, one entry per CDR3 protein. The table includes about 120,000 distinct CDR3 sequences, more than 8.5% detected once. Sequenced input: whole blood. The origin of the receptors is a human donor in good health. Some clones in this sample may be carry-over from other donors' samples. Each CDR3 is given with its conserved first and last residue. A D gene is named only where the DNA matches it firmly. A clone size is listed for some rows: how often the clone was seen (once, few, many), or a class if it is expanded.

j_call	v_call	clone_size	d_call	cdr3_nt	cdr3_aa
TRBJ2-1	TRBV20-1	-	TRBD2	TGCAGTGCCCCTAGGGGGCTAGCGGGACCTTACAATGAGCAGTTCTTC	CSAPRGLAGPYNEQFF
TRBJ1-6	TRBV7-2	many	-	TGTGCCAGCAGCTTAGCAGCGATGGGGAAGCAGGGCTCCTATAATTCACCCCTCCACTTT	CASSLAAMGKQGSYNSPLHF
TRBJ1-1	TRBV12-3/TRBV12-4	many	-	TGTGCCAGCAGTTGGGGTCAGGGAATAGAGGACACTGAAGCTTTCTTT	CASSWGQGIEDTEAFF
TRBJ2-3	TRBV24-1	-	-	TGTGCCACCAGCCGGGACAGCACAGATACGCAGTATTTT	CATSRDSTDTQYF
TRBJ1-5	TRBV4-1	many	-	TGCGCCAGCAGCCAAGTGGCGACGTCACCCAATCAGCCCCAGCATTTT	CASSQVATSPNQPQHF
TRBJ2-3	TRBV12-2	few	-	TGTGCAAGTCGCCCACTGTTGACAGGGTTATTAGATACGCAGTATTTT	CASRPLLTGLLDTQYF
TRBJ2-3	TRBV6-5	many	-	TGTGCCAGCAACCAAAAGGACCCATCCCTAGATACGCAGTATTTT	CASNQKDPSLDTQYF
TRBJ2-7	TRBV5-1	few	TRBD2	TGCGCCAGCAGTCAGACCGGGACTAGGCACGAGCAGTACTTC	CASSQTGTRHEQYF
TRBJ1-1	TRBV12-3/TRBV12-4	many	-	TGTGCCAGCAGAGGACTGGCGAACACTGAAGCTTTCTTT	CASRGLANTEAFF
TRBJ2-7	TRBV5-1	few	TRBD2	TGCGCCAGCAGCGAAACTAGCGGGGGGTTCTACGAGCAGTACTTC	CASSETSGGFYEQYF
TRBJ1-5	TRBV6-2/TRBV6-3	-	-	TGTGCCAGCAGTTACTCGGGGATTCAGCCCCAGCATTTT	CASSYSGIQPQHF
TRBJ1-1	TRBV7-9	-	-	TGTGCCAGCAGCTTAGCGCGCGAGGGCGCTGAAGCTTTCTTT	CASSLAREGAEAFF
TRBJ2-7	TRBV5-1	many	-	TGCGCCAGCAGCTTGGACCGGCCAACCTACGAGCAGTACTTC	CASSLDRPTYEQYF
TRBJ2-1	TRBV7-8	-	TRBD1	TGTGCCAGCAGCGCCCGCCTCGGGACAGGCAGATACAATGAGCAGTTCTTC	CASSARLGTGRYNEQFF
TRBJ2-7	TRBV25-1	few	-	TGTGCCAGCAGTGGGACCCCCGGCTCCTACGAGCAGTACTTC	CASSGTPGSYEQYF
TRBJ2-3	TRBV3-2	few	-	TGTGCCAGCAGCCAAGAACTCCTTCCGGGGACTAGCGGGGGGGCCGGGACAGATACGCAGTATTTT	CASSQELLPGTSGGAGTDTQYF
TRBJ2-4	TRBV7-2	-	TRBD2	TGTGCCAGCAGCTTAGGGACTAGCGTCGTCAAAAACATTCAGTACTTC	CASSLGTSVVKNIQYF
TRBJ1-1	TRBV5-1	-	-	TGCGCCAGCAGCTCGGTGGCGGGAGTGAACACTGAAGCTTTCTTT	CASSSVAGVNTEAFF
TRBJ2-1	TRBV10-3	few	-	TGTGCCACCTCTTTTAGCGCCAGGGAGTTCTTC	CATSFSAREFF
TRBJ2-7	TRBV10-3	-	-	TGTGCCACCAAAGCGGGCAGCTCCTACGAGCAGTACTTC	CATKAGSSYEQYF
TRBJ1-1	TRBV12-3/TRBV12-4	-	TRBD1	TGTGCCAGCAGTCCAGGGGGCGGCCGGTTAGCTTTCTTT	CASSPGGGRLAFF
TRBJ2-5	TRBV20-1	few	-	TGCAGTGCCAGGGAGACTAGGTACCAAGAGACCCAGTACTTC	CSARETRYQETQYF
TRBJ2-7	TRBV6-1	-	-	TGTGCCAGCAGTGTAAGGGTAGAGGGCTACTACGAGCAGTACTTC	CASSVRVEGYYEQYF
TRBJ2-3	TRBV11-2	many	TRBD2	TGTGCCAGCAGCCCCGCCTGGGTAGCGGGGGCCACAGATACGCAGTATTTT	CASSPAWVAGATDTQYF
TRBJ2-5	TRBV7-3	many	TRBD1	TGTGCCAGCAGCGGGGACAGCCAAGAGACCCAGTACTTC	CASSGDSQETQYF